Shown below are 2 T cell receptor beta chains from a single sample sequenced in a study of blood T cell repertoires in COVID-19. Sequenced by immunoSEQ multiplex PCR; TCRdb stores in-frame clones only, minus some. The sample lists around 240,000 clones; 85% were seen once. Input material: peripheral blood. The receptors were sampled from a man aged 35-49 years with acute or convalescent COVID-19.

The CDR3 here is CASSRGSNQPQHF. The DNA of the CDR3 is TGTGCCAGCAGCCGGGGTAGCAATCAGCCCCAGCATTTT. The chain couples TRBV9 to TRBJ1-5; D ambiguous. The V end lost 4 bases, the J end lost 0 bases, and 5 bases lay between the germline ends. The CDR3 is 13 amino acids. Germline-derived CDR1 and CDR2 are SGDLS and YYNGEE.

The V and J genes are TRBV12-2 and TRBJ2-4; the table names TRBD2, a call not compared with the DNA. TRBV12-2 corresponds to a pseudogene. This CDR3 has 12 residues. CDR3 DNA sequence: TGTGCAAGTCGCTTGGTCCGGGACATTCAGTACTTC. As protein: CASRLVRDIQYF.